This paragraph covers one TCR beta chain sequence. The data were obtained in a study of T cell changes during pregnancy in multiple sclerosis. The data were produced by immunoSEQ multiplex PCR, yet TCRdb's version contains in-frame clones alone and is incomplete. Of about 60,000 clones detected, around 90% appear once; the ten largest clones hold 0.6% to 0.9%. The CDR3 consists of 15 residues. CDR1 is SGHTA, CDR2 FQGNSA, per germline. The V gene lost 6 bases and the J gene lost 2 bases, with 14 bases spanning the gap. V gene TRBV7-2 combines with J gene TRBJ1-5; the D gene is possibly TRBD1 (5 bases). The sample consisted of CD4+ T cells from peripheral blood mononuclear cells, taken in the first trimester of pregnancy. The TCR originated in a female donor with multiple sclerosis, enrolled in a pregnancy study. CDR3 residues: CASRPSPTGNQPQHF. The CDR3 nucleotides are TGTGCCAGCAGGCCAAGCCCGACAGGCAATCAGCCCCAGCATTTT.